A selection of T cell receptor beta chains follows, all from one sample in a study of pediatric ulcerative colitis. This table comes from immunoSEQ multiplex PCR, and its TCRdb copy is limited to in-frame clones, with some not included. The data hold under 15,000 clones, with roughly three quarters observed a single time. Sequencing input: gut tissue. These receptors originate from a boy between 10 and 17 years old who was a control in a study of pediatric ulcerative colitis. CDR3s include the opening cysteine and the closing phenylalanine or tryptophan. The D gene is left open where the match is weak. Size tells how often a clone was seen (once, few, many) or the class of an expanded clone, and some rows leave it out.

d_gene	abundance	v_gene	j_gene	CDR3aa	CDR3nt
-	-	TRBV5-5	TRBJ1-1	CASSLEDLSGTEAFF	TGTGCCAGCAGCTTGGAAGACCTTTCGGGCACTGAAGCTTTCTTT
TRBD2	-	TRBV4-1	TRBJ2-7	CASSRTSGSYEQYF	TGCGCCAGCAGCCGAACTAGCGGGAGTTACGAGCAGTACTTC
-	-	TRBV28	TRBJ2-1	CASSFPSFPDIHEQFF	TGTGCCAGCAGTTTTCCCTCCTTCCCGGACATACATGAGCAGTTCTTC
TRBD2	-	TRBV4-2	TRBJ2-6	CASSQDGGTGANVLTF	TGTGCCAGCAGCCAAGACGGGGGGACCGGGGCCAACGTCCTGACTTTC
TRBD2	-	TRBV11-2	TRBJ2-1	CASSLGQRGNEQFF	TGTGCCAGCAGCTTAGGCCAGCGGGGGAATGAGCAGTTCTTC
-	few	TRBV5-1	TRBJ1-5	CASSLNTGPNQPQHF	TGCGCCAGCAGCTTGAATACGGGGCCTAATCAGCCCCAGCATTTT
TRBD1	-	TRBV6-1	TRBJ1-2	CASSEYRGTSPLNYGYTF	TGTGCCAGCAGTGAGTACAGGGGAACCAGTCCTCTTAACTATGGCTACACCTTC
-	-	TRBV5-1	TRBJ2-6	CASSLNQVGANVLTF	TGCGCCAGCAGCTTGAATCAGGTCGGGGCCAACGTCCTGACTTTC
-	-	TRBV4-3	TRBJ2-2	CASGTANTGELFF	TGCGCCAGCGGTACAGCGAACACCGGGGAGCTGTTTTTT
TRBD1	few	TRBV28	TRBJ2-3	CASSSLAGGQGATDTQYF	TGTGCCAGCAGTTCCCTCGCAGGGGGACAGGGGGCCACAGATACGCAGTATTTT
TRBD2	once	TRBV5-1	TRBJ2-5	CASKISGSAETQYF	TGCGCCAGCAAGATTAGCGGGAGCGCAGAGACCCAGTACTTC
-	-	TRBV29-1	TRBJ2-3	CSVGSRSTDTQYF	TGCAGCGTTGGGAGCCGTAGCACAGATACGCAGTATTTT
TRBD1	-	TRBV5-8	TRBJ1-1	CASSLGTDYTEAFF	TGTGCCAGCAGCTTAGGGACAGATTACACTGAAGCTTTCTTT
-	-	TRBV4-1	TRBJ2-5	CASSQGGSAAQETQYF	TGCGCCAGCAGCCAAGGCGGGTCGGCGGCGCAAGAGACCCAGTACTTC
-	-	TRBV7-3	TRBJ1-1	CASSRDPNTEAFF	TGTGCCAGCAGTCGTGACCCGAACACTGAAGCTTTCTTT
-	few	TRBV6-5	TRBJ1-1	CATTVGGNTEAFF	TGTGCCACCACAGTTGGGGGGAACACTGAAGCTTTCTTT
-	-	TRBV19	TRBJ1-2	CASEDARGAYGYTF	TGTGCCAGCGAAGATGCAAGGGGTGCCTATGGCTACACCTTC
TRBD1	few	TRBV2	TRBJ1-4	CAIVLQGRCEKLFF	TGTGCCATCGTCTTACAGGGGCGGTGTGAAAAACTGTTTTTT
TRBD1	-	TRBV7-9	TRBJ2-5	CASSRTGGQETQYF	TGTGCCAGCAGCCGGACAGGGGGCCAAGAGACCCAGTACTTC
-	-	TRBV6-5	TRBJ1-2	CASKKQDGYGYTF	TGTGCCAGCAAAAAACAGGACGGCTATGGCTACACCTTC
-	-	TRBV5-1	TRBJ2-2	CASSLDVATSTGELFF	TGCGCCAGCAGCTTGGATGTAGCAACGAGCACCGGGGAGCTGTTTTTT
TRBD2	-	TRBV5-1	TRBJ2-1	CASSRTSGIGNNEQFF	TGCGCCAGCAGCAGGACTAGCGGGATCGGGAACAATGAGCAGTTCTTC
TRBD2	-	TRBV2	TRBJ2-7	CASSGGRAYEQYF	TGTGCCAGCAGTGGGGGGAGGGCCTACGAGCAGTACTTC
-	-	TRBV29-1	TRBJ1-1	CSVEGLIGDAFF	TGCAGCGTTGAAGGACTTATCGGTGACGCTTTCTTT
TRBD2	-	TRBV19	TRBJ2-3	CASSDLAGHTQYF	TGTGCCAGTAGTGATCTAGCGGGCCATACGCAGTATTTT
TRBD1	-	TRBV5-6	TRBJ2-5	CASSAEQGVMETQYF	TGTGCCAGCAGCGCGGAACAGGGGGTGATGGAGACCCAGTACTTC
-	-	TRBV5-1	TRBJ1-1	CASSLALNTEAFF	TGCGCCAGCAGCTTGGCCCTGAACACTGAAGCTTTCTTT
-	-	TRBV29-1	TRBJ1-5	CSVASSGRDQPQHF	TGCAGCGTTGCCTCCAGCGGGCGCGATCAGCCCCAGCATTTT
-	-	TRBV21-1	TRBJ1-5	CASSLQGQNFEPQHF	TGTGCCAGCAGCCTCCAGGGACAAAATTTTGAGCCCCAGCATTTT
-	-	TRBV2	TRBJ2-3	CASLGPPGTDTQYF	TGTGCCAGCTTGGGACCCCCGGGCACAGATACGCAGTATTTT
-	-	TRBV5-1	TRBJ2-5	CASSAAGETQYF	TGCGCCAGCAGCGCGGCTGGGGAGACCCAGTACTTC
-	-	TRBV7-3	TRBJ2-3	CASSLTGNGLTDTQYF	TGTGCCAGCAGCCTAACAGGGAACGGCCTGACGGATACGCAGTATTTT
TRBD1	few	TRBV5-4	TRBJ2-2	CASSPGQGANTGELFF	TGTGCCAGCAGCCCCGGACAGGGGGCGAACACCGGGGAGCTGTTTTTT
TRBD2	-	TRBV4-2	TRBJ2-3	CASSQDSGSGTDTQYF	TGTGCCAGCAGCCAAGATAGCGGGAGTGGAACAGATACGCAGTATTTT
-	-	TRBV7-2	TRBJ1-1	CASSSRSGAFWGTEAFF	TGTGCCAGCAGCTCCCGAAGCGGGGCATTCTGGGGAACTGAAGCTTTCTTT
-	-	TRBV6-6	TRBJ2-2	CASSGATTGAGELFF	TGTGCCAGCTCGGGAGCTACAACAGGGGCCGGGGAGCTGTTTTTT
TRBD1	-	TRBV4-1	TRBJ2-7	CASSQARTGGSYEQYF	TGCGCCAGCAGCCAAGCGAGGACAGGGGGCTCCTACGAGCAGTACTTC
-	-	TRBV19	TRBJ1-5	CASSIQGGDFGSNQPQHF	TGTGCCAGTAGTATACAGGGAGGTGATTTTGGTAGCAATCAGCCCCAGCATTTT
TRBD2	-	TRBV30	TRBJ2-1	CAWSGGTSGRNEQFF	TGTGCCTGGAGTGGGGGGACTAGCGGAAGGAATGAGCAGTTCTTC
-	-	TRBV6-5	TRBJ1-1	CASSLLPQWTEAFF	TGTGCCAGCAGCCTCCTCCCACAGTGGACTGAAGCTTTCTTT
TRBD2	few	TRBV5-1	TRBJ2-2	CASSSFAGAAGELFF	TGCGCCAGCAGCTCCTTTGCGGGAGCCGCCGGGGAGCTGTTTTTT
-	-	TRBV2	TRBJ2-3	CASSENGIGTDTQYF	TGTGCCAGCAGTGAGAATGGAATAGGCACAGATACGCAGTATTTT
TRBD1	-	TRBV10-2	TRBJ1-2	CASNNKDRNYGYTF	TGCGCCAGCAATAACAAGGACAGGAACTATGGCTACACCTTC
TRBD1	-	TRBV10-3	TRBJ2-3	CATVEGSGGNWKDTQYF	TGTGCCACCGTAGAAGGGTCAGGGGGAAACTGGAAAGATACGCAGTATTTT
TRBD2	-	TRBV5-8	TRBJ2-5	CASSLYSGRQTQYF	TGTGCCAGCAGCTTGTATAGCGGGAGGCAGACCCAGTACTTC
TRBD1	-	TRBV19	TRBJ1-2	CASTPTGGDRGYTF	TGTGCCAGTACCCCGACAGGGGGCGATCGTGGCTACACCTTC